The 29 T cell receptor beta chains below were found in one sample sequenced in a study of blood T cell repertoires in COVID-19. The repertoire was sequenced with immunoSEQ multiplex PCR; TCRdb's copy has only in-frame clones and lacks some. The data hold about 180,000 clones, with 88% observed a single time. Sequencing was carried out using peripheral blood. Source of these receptors: a woman under 40 with acute or convalescent COVID-19.

The chain couples TRBV5-1 to TRBJ2-1, with D perhaps TRBD1 (6 bases). This CDR3 has 15 residues. Germline V gene data show CDR1 as SGHRS and CDR2 as YFSETQ. Between the trimmed V and J ends, which lost 6 bases and 0 bases, there was a span of 13 bases. The CDR3 region is CASKTGPSSYNEQFF. The CDR3 region has the DNA TGCGCCAGCAAGACAGGCCCGAGCTCCTACAATGAGCAGTTCTTC.

The V gene is TRBV28, the J gene TRBJ1-6, with D possibly TRBD1 on 5 matching bases. V lost 8 bases and J 9 bases, leaving 17 bases between the germline ends. The germline V gene encodes CDR1 MDHEN and CDR2 SYDVKM. This CDR3 spans 14 amino acids. The CDR3 protein is CASWGDGVSSPLHF. The CDR3 DNA reads as TGTGCCAGCTGGGGGGACGGCGTTTCTTCACCCCTCCACTTT. Supplemented by reference TRBV28 and TRBJ1-6, the full variable domain reads DVKVTQSSRYLVKRTGEKVFLECVQDMDHENMFWYRQDPGLGLRLIYFSYDVKMKEKGDIPEGYSVSREKKERFSLILESASTNQTSMYLCASWGDGVSSPLHFGNGTRLTVT.

This clone was observed a handful of times. The chain recombines TRBV28 with TRBJ1-4; D not certain. This CDR3 spans 13 amino acids. V lost 10 bases, J lost 0 bases, and 9 bases lay in between. Germline V lookup: CDR1 MDHEN, CDR2 SYDVKM. CDR3 in amino acids: CATMTATNEKLFF. The CDR3 DNA reads as TGTGCCACCATGACTGCAACTAATGAAAAACTGTTTTTT. The full variable domain, in which reference TRBV28 and TRBJ1-4 provide the parts outside the CDR3, is DVKVTQSSRYLVKRTGEKVFLECVQDMDHENMFWYRQDPGLGLRLIYFSYDVKMKEKGDIPEGYSVSREKKERFSLILESASTNQTSMYLCATMTATNEKLFFGSGTQLSVL.

The V gene is TRBV27, the J gene TRBJ1-1; 9 bases align to TRBD1. Germline V CDR1 and CDR2: MNHEY, SMNVEV (reference sequence). The CDR3 consists of 16 residues. V lost 5 bases and J lost 0; bases outside the gene matches: 7. CDR3 in amino acids: CASSGPGQGLNTEAFF. DNA for the CDR3: TGTGCCAGCAGTGGACCGGGACAGGGCCTGAACACTGAAGCTTTCTTT.

The chain links TRBV5-6 to TRBJ2-2, with 13 bases aligning to TRBD2. V dropped 4 bases and J dropped 7; count of bases not matched to a gene: 7. The CDR3 spans 16 residues. The germline V gene encodes CDR1 SGHDT and CDR2 YYEEEE. The CDR3 DNA is TGTGCCAGCAGCGGACCCGGGACTAGCGGGATCGGGGAGCTGTTTTTT. The encoded protein is CASSGPGTSGIGELFF.

The V and J genes are TRBV3-1 (or the pseudogene TRBV3-2) and TRBJ2-5; 10 bases map to TRBD2. Germline V gene lookup returns CDR1 LGHDT and CDR2 YNNKEL (reference sequence). J gave up 4 bases and V 4 bases, and 6 bases lay outside the gene matches. The CDR3 loop spans 15 amino acids. For the CDR3, the DNA is TGTGCCAGCAGCCCTCGCATAGCGGGAGGAGAGACCCAGTACTTC. Its translation: CASSPRIAGGETQYF.

V is TRBV19 and J is TRBJ2-1; TRBD1 aligns across 8 bases. The junction had 4 bases not matched to a gene; V was cut back by 4 bases and J by 8 bases. The CDR3 runs to 13 residues. Germline CDR1 reads LNHDA; CDR2 reads SQIVND (reference sequence). CDR3 in DNA: TGTGCCAGTAGTAGACAGGGGACGGATGAGCAGTTCTTC. This sequence encodes CASSRQGTDEQFF.

This chain connects TRBV30 to TRBJ1-6; maybe TRBD1 (5 bases). Germline assignment: CDR1 GTSNPN and CDR2 SVGIG (reference sequence). The CDR3 has 13 residues. DNA for the CDR3: TGTGCTTCCCAACGGGACTTTAATTCACCCCTCCACTTT. It translates to CASQRDFNSPLHF.

V usage is TRBV6-6 and J usage is TRBJ2-4; D is possibly TRBD2 (7 bases). Germline V lookup: CDR1 MNHNY, CDR2 SVGAGI (reference sequence). Trimming removed 7 bases at V and 3 bases at J, with 16 bases between. The CDR3 loop spans 15 amino acids. CDR3 loop: CASTKGGGVKNIQYF. Written as DNA, the CDR3 is TGTGCCAGCACAAAGGGGGGAGGGGTCAAAAACATTCAGTACTTC.

The chain joins TRBV28 to TRBJ2-1, with 9 positions matching TRBD1. This CDR3 contains 15 residues. Unmatched junction bases numbered 9, after V lost 5 bases and J lost 7 bases. Per germline, CDR1 MDHEN and CDR2 SYDVKM. CDR3 region: CASSKIGTGWNEQFF. The CDR3 DNA is TGTGCCAGCAGTAAAATCGGGACAGGGTGGAATGAGCAGTTCTTC.

This rearrangement joins TRBV5-1 to TRBJ2-7, with D possibly being TRBD2 (6 bases). V gave up 4 bases and J gave up 1 base, with 12 bases separating them. The CDR3 has 14 residues. Germline CDR1 reads SGHRS; CDR2 reads YFSETQ. This CDR3 reads CASSGVGTSYEQYF. The CDR3 DNA reads as TGCGCCAGCAGCGGGGTGGGGACTTCCTACGAGCAGTACTTC.

This rearrangement joins TRBV9 to TRBJ1-6; D is ambiguous. The CDR3 has 17 amino acids. Trimming stripped 0 bases from V and 0 bases from J, with 10 bases between. Germline loops: CDR1 SGDLS, CDR2 YYNGEE. The CDR3 nucleotides read TGTGCCAGCAGCGTAGCTGGGCAGAGCTCCTATAATTCACCCCTCCACTTT. It is translated as CASSVAGQSSYNSPLHF.

This chain connects TRBV7-2 to TRBJ2-7, with 7 nucleotides matching TRBD2. The CDR3 is made up of 15 amino acids. In germline, CDR1 is SGHTA, CDR2 FQGNSA. V gave up 1 base and J gave up 6 bases; unmatched junction bases: 9. The CDR3 sequence is CASSLGTSSASEQYF. As DNA, the CDR3 is TGTGCCAGCAGCTTAGGGACTAGTAGTGCCTCCGAGCAGTACTTC.

The V gene is TRBV3-1 (or the pseudogene TRBV3-2), the J gene TRBJ1-6; D gene unclear. Trimming left V 3 bases short and J 9 bases short, with 9 bases between. The length of the CDR3 is 13 residues. Germline assignment: CDR1 LGHDT and CDR2 YNNKEL (reference sequence). This chain's CDR3 is CASSQSSLSPLHF. The CDR3 region has the DNA TGTGCCAGCAGCCAGAGTTCCCTTTCACCCCTCCACTTT.

The V call is TRBV29-1, the J call TRBJ2-1, with 13 nucleotides matching TRBD2. The CDR3 runs 14 residues. Germline lookup yields CDR1 SQVTM and CDR2 ANQGSEA. Trimming took 6 bases from V and 9 from J; bases not matched to a gene: 8. The DNA for the CDR3 is TGCAGCGTCCTAAGACTAGCGGGAGGTTTTGAGCAGTTCTTC. Translation gives CSVLRLAGGFEQFF.

The V gene is TRBV5-1, the J gene TRBJ1-1; no firm D call. V was clipped by 4 bases and J by 11 bases, with 21 bases between them. There are 14 residues in the CDR3. Germline CDR1 reads SGHRS; CDR2 reads YFSETQ. DNA for the CDR3: TGCGCCAGCAGCCCTGGAGGGATTGACCCGGAGGCTTTCTTT. Translation gives CASSPGGIDPEAFF.

This chain links TRBV5-1 with TRBJ1-1; D possibly corresponds to TRBD1 (5 bases). CDR3 length equals 9 residues. Germline V lookup: CDR1 SGHRS, CDR2 YFSETQ. Trimming took off 10 bases at V and 10 bases at J, with 11 bases between the two ends. CDR3 sequence (DNA): TGCGCCGGGGCAGCCAGAGCTTTCTTT. Its translation: CAGAARAFF.

The chain links TRBV2 to TRBJ1-5, with 7 bases that match TRBD1. This CDR3 is built from 14 residues. The junction had 6 bases not matched to a gene; V was cut back by 6 bases and J by 4 bases. Germline V lookup: CDR1 SNHLY, CDR2 FYNNEI. Written as DNA, the CDR3 is TGTGCCAGCAGGACGGACAGGTTTAATCAGCCCCAGCATTTT. The encoded protein is CASRTDRFNQPQHF.

The CDR3 DNA sequence: TGTGCCAGCTCATCTGCCGGGACAGGGGTTAATGAAAAACTGTTTTTT. Its protein is CASSSAGTGVNEKLFF. The chain combines TRBV18 with TRBJ1-4, with 10 bases identical to TRBD1. The germline gives CDR1 KGHSH, CDR2 LQKENI. CDR3 size: 16 residues. The V segment lost 5 bases and the J segment 4 bases; nucleotides outside the gene matches: 7.

The chain recombines TRBV6-5 with TRBJ1-5; D is undetermined. Trimming removed 8 bases at V and 7 bases at J, with 18 bases between. In germline, CDR1 is MNHEY, CDR2 SVGAGI. This CDR3 region has 14 residues. The CDR3 loop is CASWVGRSGQPQHF. CDR3 nucleotide sequence: TGTGCCAGCTGGGTGGGCAGGAGCGGGCAGCCCCAGCATTTT.

This clone was seen a single time. The same CDR3 can be traced to other DNA sequences in this sample. This rearrangement joins TRBV2 to TRBJ2-7; D is unresolved. The germline V gene encodes CDR1 SNHLY and CDR2 FYNNEI. The V end lost 3 bases, the J end lost 6 bases, and 3 bases lay between the germline ends. This CDR3 is built from 10 residues. For the CDR3, the DNA is TGTGCCAGCAGTGATCGCGAGCAGTACTTC. It encodes CASSDREQYF.

The genes are TRBV2 and TRBJ1-5, with D unresolved. CDR1 is SNHLY and CDR2 is FYNNEI in the germline V gene. The CDR3 extends over 12 amino acids. V was clipped by 2 bases and J by 5 bases, with 4 bases between them. This CDR3 reads CASSEIDQPQHF. The DNA of the CDR3 is TGTGCCAGCAGTGAAATAGATCAGCCCCAGCATTTT.

This chain uses TRBV15 with TRBJ2-7, with a possible D match to TRBD2 (5 bases). Trimming stripped 0 bases from V and 2 bases from J, with 5 bases between. Germline CDR1 LNHNV, CDR2 YYDKDF (reference sequence). The CDR3 has 13 amino acids. This CDR3 is CATSRDSAYEQYF. The CDR3, as DNA: TGTGCCACCAGCAGAGATAGCGCCTACGAGCAGTACTTC.

This clone came up once. The same CDR3 can be traced to other DNA sequences in this sample. The rearrangement links TRBV5-1 to TRBJ1-2, with TRBD1 matching over 8 bases. V shed 3 bases and J 3 bases; nucleotides not matched to a gene: 1. Germline-derived CDR1 and CDR2 are SGHRS and YFSETQ. The CDR3 covers 13 residues. The CDR3 reads CASSSQGDYGYTF. The CDR3 nucleotides read TGCGCCAGCAGCTCACAGGGGGACTATGGCTACACCTTC.

The V gene is TRBV14, the J gene TRBJ2-2, with 13 nucleotides matching TRBD2. The CDR3 is 16 residues long. From germline, CDR1 is SGHDN and CDR2 FVKESK. With 1 base clipped from V and 9 bases from J, the junction kept 5 bases outside the gene matches. The CDR3 DNA is TGTGCCAGCAGCCAAGTTCAGACTAGCGGGAGGCGGGAGCTGTTTTTT. Amino acids: CASSQVQTSGRRELFF. Based on the CDR3 plus reference TRBV14 and TRBJ2-2, the full variable domain is EAGVTQFPSHSVIEKGQTVTLRCDPISGHDNLYWYRRVMGKEIKFLLHFVKESKQDESGMPNNRFLAERTGGTYSTLKVQPAELEDSGVYFCASSQVQTSGRRELFFGEGSRLTVL.

This rearrangement joins TRBV27 to TRBJ1-2; D gene uncertain. There are 13 residues in the CDR3. CDR1 is MNHEY, CDR2 SMNVEV, per germline (reference sequence). V was cut by 5 bases and J by 0 bases, with 7 bases left in between. This chain's CDR3 is CASSHTANYGYTF. The CDR3 region has the DNA TGTGCCAGCAGTCACACAGCTAACTATGGCTACACCTTC.

V gene TRBV2 combines with J gene TRBJ2-3, with 9 bases that match TRBD2. The CDR3 is made up of 14 amino acids. The germline V gene has CDR1 SNHLY and CDR2 FYNNEI. V lost 8 bases and J lost 8; bases outside the gene matches: 11. Written as DNA, the CDR3 is TGTGCCAGCCGACAACTAGCGGGCCAGATTACGCAGTATTTT. Translation gives CASRQLAGQITQYF.

The rearrangement uses TRBV30 and TRBJ2-5; TRBD2 aligns across 8 bases. V trimming: 6 bases; J trimming: 5 bases; junction bases outside the gene matches: 11. The CDR3 runs 14 residues. CDR1 is GTSNPN, CDR2 SVGIG, per germline (reference sequence). CDR3 in DNA: TGTGCCTGTAATATAGCGGGAATGTGGGAGACCCAGTACTTC. It yields the protein CACNIAGMWETQYF.

The chain combines TRBV28 with TRBJ2-7; D is perhaps TRBD1 (5 bases). Germline V gene data show CDR1 as MDHEN and CDR2 as SYDVKM. V lost 6 bases to trimming and J lost 1 base, with 13 bases between them. The CDR3 runs 14 residues. CDR3: CASRAGYPSYEQYF. DNA for the CDR3: TGTGCCAGCAGAGCAGGGTACCCTTCCTACGAGCAGTACTTC.